The 12 T cell receptor beta chains below all came from one sample that was sequenced in a study of blood T cell repertoires in COVID-19 (dated by TCRdb to about 2020). Libraries were built with the immunoSEQ multiplex PCR assay. Sourced from immuneACCESS, this table was stored by TCRdb with only in-frame sequences that have V and J called. A share of the clones is absent; for the studies checked, an unresolved V gene accounts for under half, and the remainder has no known explanation. Counted in this sample were roughly 68,000 clones; approximately 78% of them appeared once. The top ten clonotypes cover 9% to 9.5% of the sample. Sequencing was done on a sample of peripheral blood. These TCRs come from a human donor in a cohort sampled during active COVID-19.

This clone was detected a few times. The CDR3 region has the DNA TGCGCCAGCAGCACCCGGACTAGCGGGGTTAGCACAGATACGCAGTATTTT. Translation gives CASSTRTSGVSTDTQYF. V and J are TRBV5-1 and TRBJ2-3, with TRBD2 identical over 12 bases. The CDR3 is 17 amino acids. The trim removed 4 bases at V and 0 bases at J, leaving 6 bases unmatched. Germline assignment: CDR1 SGHRS and CDR2 YFSETQ. Together with reference TRBV5-1 and TRBJ2-3, the CDR3 gives the full variable domain: KAGVTQTPRYLIKTRGQQVTLSCSPISGHRSVSWYQQTPGQGLQFLFEYFSETQRNKGNFPGRFSGRQFSNSRSEMNVSTLELGDSALYLCASSTRTSGVSTDTQYFGPGTRLTVL.

The gene calls are TRBV24-1 and TRBJ1-2; D gene unclear. The CDR3 has 12 residues. Germline lookup yields CDR1 KGHDR and CDR2 SFDVKD. Trimming took off 3 bases at V and 8 bases at J, with 9 bases between the two ends. CDR3 in amino acids: CATSDPNRGYTF. For the CDR3, the DNA is TGTGCCACCAGTGATCCTAACAGAGGCTACACCTTC.

The chain uses TRBV18 and TRBJ2-5; unclear D gene. The CDR3 loop spans 15 amino acids. Trimming stripped 0 bases from V and 1 base from J, with 9 bases between. Germline V gene lookup returns CDR1 KGHSH and CDR2 LQKENI. The CDR3 reads CASSPPSEVQETQYF. Here the CDR3 DNA reads TGTGCCAGCTCACCACCCAGTGAGGTCCAAGAGACCCAGTACTTC.

V is TRBV18 and J is TRBJ2-3, with 9 positions matching TRBD2. The germline V gene encodes CDR1 KGHSH and CDR2 LQKENI. The ends lost 1 base at V and 4 bases at J; junction bases unmatched: 9. The CDR3 length is 17 residues. CDR3 nucleotides: TGTGCCAGCTCACCACGACGGGCGGGAGGGCCGGCAGATACGCAGTATTTT. Protein product: CASSPRRAGGPADTQYF.

The chain recombines TRBV5-1 with TRBJ2-1, with a possible D match to TRBD2 (6 bases). Per germline, CDR1 SGHRS and CDR2 YFSETQ. This CDR3 has 13 amino acids. V lost 4 bases and J 6 bases, leaving 11 bases between the germline ends. The chain's CDR3 is CASSPPGSNEQFF. DNA for the CDR3: TGCGCCAGCAGCCCCCCCGGGAGCAATGAGCAGTTCTTC.

The chain links TRBV27 to TRBJ1-4, with 9 nucleotides matching TRBD1. This CDR3 has 16 amino acids. Per the germline V gene, CDR1 is MNHEY and CDR2 is SMNVEV (reference sequence). The V segment lost 2 bases and the J segment 10 bases; nucleotides outside the gene matches: 11. The DNA of the CDR3 is TGTGCCAGCAGTTTAGGGGGACAGGGCGTGCTTGGAAAACTGTTTTTT. It is translated as CASSLGGQGVLGKLFF.

The rearrangement uses TRBV4-3 and TRBJ2-7; TRBD1 matches 7 bases. V trimming: 4 bases; J trimming: 3 bases; junction bases outside the gene matches: 9. Germline CDR1 is LGHNA and CDR2 is YSLEER. CDR3 size: 15 residues. DNA for the CDR3: TGCGCCAGCAGCCTCAGTCCGGGACAGCACTACGAGCAGTACTTC. The encoded protein is CASSLSPGQHYEQYF.

CDR3 in amino acids: CASSYGGVGYEQYF. The CDR3 DNA follows: TGTGCCAGCAGTTACGGGGGGGTAGGCTACGAGCAGTACTTC. The V call is TRBV6-5, the J call TRBJ2-7; 7 bases match TRBD2. Germline CDR1 reads MNHEY; CDR2 reads SVGAGI. V dropped 2 bases and J dropped 3; count of bases not matched to a gene: 4. The CDR3 runs to 14 residues.

This rearrangement joins TRBV13 to TRBJ2-2; 9 bases match TRBD1. The V and J ends lost 3 bases and 5 bases, in that order; junction bases with no gene match: 4. Looked up from germline, CDR1 is PRHDT and CDR2 is FYEKMQ (reference sequence). The CDR3 runs 15 residues. Written as DNA, the CDR3 is TGTGCCAGCAGCTTCCGGGACAGGGAGACCGGGGAGCTGTTTTTT. It codes for CASSFRDRETGELFF. Complete variable domain (other parts from reference TRBV13 and TRBJ2-2): AAGVIQSPRHLIKEKRETATLKCYPIPRHDTVYWYQQGPGQDPQFLISFYEKMQSDKGSIPDRFSAQQFSDYHSELNMSSLELGDSALYFCASSFRDRETGELFFGEGSRLTVL.

The rearrangement uses TRBV6-5 and TRBJ1-3; 7 nucleotides match TRBD1. CDR1 and CDR2 (germline): MNHEY, SVGAGI. V was pared by 5 bases and J by 4 bases, with 5 bases of the junction left unmatched. CDR3 length: 14 amino acids. CDR3 protein: CASSPGTAGNTIYF. In nucleotides, the CDR3 is TGTGCCAGCAGTCCCGGGACAGCCGGAAACACCATATATTTT.

This chain connects TRBV4-3 to TRBJ2-2; 12 bases are a match to TRBD1. The CDR3 spans 18 residues. Germline V gene data show CDR1 as LGHNA and CDR2 as YSLEER. The V gene end was trimmed by 4 bases and the J gene end by 4 bases; junction bases not matched to a gene: 10. CDR3 DNA sequence: TGCGCCAGCAGCCCGCCCCGGGACAGGGGGCCTGGCACCGGGGAGCTGTTTTTT. This sequence encodes CASSPPRDRGPGTGELFF.

The genes are TRBV2 and TRBJ2-5; D is unresolved. Between the trimmed V and J ends, which lost 5 bases and 5 bases, there was a span of 6 bases. The V gene's germline CDR1 is SNHLY and CDR2 FYNNEI. The CDR3 covers 11 residues. CDR3 region: CASSPLETQYF. In DNA form, the CDR3 reads TGTGCCAGCAGTCCACTCGAGACCCAGTACTTC.